The 4 T cell receptor beta chains in this list originate from one sample, sequenced in a study of control samples from healthy donors and cancer patients. Only in-frame clones appear in the TCRdb table, and some are missing; sequencing was by immunoSEQ multiplex PCR. The table lists about 92,000 clones, roughly four fifths of them singletons. The sample taken for sequencing was blood. Receptors originate from a woman in her sixties or seventies in good health.

The chain has TRBV7-8 and TRBJ1-1; 8 bases match TRBD1. The junction had 9 bases not matched to a gene; V was cut back by 4 bases and J by 5 bases. Germline V gene sequence: CDR1 SGHVS, CDR2 FQNEAQ. CDR3 length equals 15 residues. The CDR3 spells CASSYSGQGGTEAFF. In DNA form, the CDR3 reads TGTGCCAGCAGCTACAGCGGACAGGGAGGTACTGAAGCTTTCTTT.

This clone was counted between two and nine times. The chain carries TRBV10-3 and TRBJ2-7; 8 positions agree with TRBD1. Germline V gene sequence: CDR1 ENHRY, CDR2 SYGVKD. With V trimmed by 6 bases and J by 0 bases, 4 bases remained unmatched. The CDR3 is 14 residues long. The CDR3, as DNA: TGTGCCATCAGCCCCCAGGGGGCCTCCTACGAGCAGTACTTC. This translates into CAISPQGASYEQYF.

This chain links TRBV7-8 with TRBJ1-2; D is undetermined. The V end lost 1 base, the J end lost 4 bases, and 13 bases lay between the germline ends. CDR1 is SGHVS and CDR2 is FQNEAQ in the germline V gene. The CDR3 contains 15 residues. The CDR3 protein is CASSLVSAGSYGYTF. CDR3 in DNA: TGTGCCAGCAGCTTAGTCTCGGCAGGAAGCTATGGCTACACCTTC.

This rearrangement joins TRBV19 to TRBJ1-1; possible D gene TRBD1, 5 bases. The CDR3 extends over 15 amino acids. In germline, CDR1 is LNHDA, CDR2 SQIVND (reference sequence). The ends were cut back, 4 bases at V and 6 bases at J, with 18 bases in the middle. CDR3 amino acids: CASSRGDGTIAEAFF. The CDR3 DNA reads TGTGCCAGTAGTAGAGGGGACGGGACCATCGCTGAAGCTTTCTTT.